The clone carrying this TCR beta chain was seen many times. TCRdb ran MiXCR on the reads and lists one entry per CDR3 protein. Of around 440,000 distinct CDR3 sequences listed, approximately 10% are singletons. The sample belongs to a study of T cell repertoires in cytomegalovirus infection. Study background: Public TCR beta signatures marked donors with CMV infection and the matching HLA.

The CDR3 has 19 residues. Trimming cost V 2 bases and J 0 bases; bases outside gene matches: 13. CDR1 is SGHDT, CDR2 YYEEEE, per germline. This rearrangement joins TRBV5-6 to TRBJ2-1; TRBD2 matches at 8 bases. The receptor was derived from a human donor in good health (CMV status not recorded). Some clones in this sample may be carry-over from other donors' samples. Sequencing was performed on PBMCs. CDR3 nucleotide sequence: TGTGCCAGCAGCTTTTGGCTAGCGGGCCAAACACGCTCCTACAATGAGCAGTTCTTC. It yields the protein CASSFWLAGQTRSYNEQFF.